This T cell receptor (beta chain) was profiled in a study of blood T cells in healthy people across ages (dated by TCRdb to about 2015). At the level of the whole study: Template switching captured roughly one uniquely barcoded TCR beta cDNA molecule per two T cells in model experiments. To avoid experimental bias, donors of different ages were spread randomly across the sequencing lanes. To track age-related changes in TCR beta repertoire diversity, the study relied on deep sequencing normalized with unique cDNA molecular identifiers. The study analyzed two additional independent replicas of 1 million unique cDNA reads from the same blood draw for two donors, one aged 18 to 30 and one aged 80 or older. Donors were grouped into four age groups: young (average about 15 years), middle-aged (39), aged (about 59) and long-lived (around 80). What the study reported, not specific to this receptor: Compared with the aged group, more naive CD4+ T cells, fewer expanded clones and increased TCR diversity were shown by the long-lived group, suggesting age selection. As age increased, observed TCR beta diversity per million T cells dropped in a roughly linear way, and a significant reduction was already evident by age about 40. The CMV infection status of donors was not known, potentially confounding age-related changes in expanded clonotypes. Since profiling was done on bulk unsorted PBMCs, naive and antigen-experienced compartments could not be conclusively compared. Estimates of total diversity based on one million sequenced T cells were considered lower bounds and underestimates. There was a strong correlation between observed TCR beta diversity and the percentage of naive T cells measured by flow cytometry.

The roughly 39 donors, aged roughly 6 to 95 years, were systemically healthy Caucasian individuals from Russia. Ten milliliters of peripheral blood were drawn from each donor into EDTA-treated Vacutainer tubes. Ficoll-Paque density-gradient centrifugation was used to isolate PBMCs, with at least 7 million obtained per sample. Total RNA, at least 5 micrograms per sample, was extracted from PBMCs with Trizol reagent. Naive CD45RAhigh/CD27high T cell percentages were measured by flow cytometry on a PBMC aliquot from every donor. The library came from 5' RACE. The instrument was an Illumina HiSeq 2500. A second roughly 6 to 12 cycle PCR used a sample-barcoded 5' primer and a J-beta primer mix. A unique molecular identifier was introduced onto each TCR beta cDNA molecule by a template-switch 5' adaptor carrying 12 random nucleotides. At least 2.5 million CDR3-containing paired-end reads were obtained from each sample. First-strand cDNA was synthesized from all RNA with the Mint cDNA synthesis kit, primed by a TRBC-specific oligonucleotide. Following uracil-DNA glycosylase treatment, all cDNA underwent a first 18-cycle PCR with the universal primers M1SS and BC2_uni_R. The published analysis was carried out like this. Each sample was normalized by randomly selecting 1 million high-quality reads, each carrying a distinct molecular identifier. Reads with shared molecular identifiers were discarded instead of being binned into consensus sequences. MiTCR, run with a Q25 quality threshold and the strictest error-elimination algorithm, handled CDR3 identification, clonotype clustering and error correction. A nonparametric unseen species model with Euler transformation was used to estimate a lower bound on total TCR beta diversity. TCRdb trimmed public reads at Q25 via fastp, called clones via MiXCR and kept in-frame beta chains. Each CDR3 protein appears once, grouped with its most common genes and DNA. The V and J calls and clone size come from TCRdb's table, not from the authors' own analysis. A total of approximately 1,000,000 distinct CDR3 sequences appear in this sample, roughly two fifths of them only once. Jointly, the top ten make up roughly 14% of the sample.

The cysteine opens and the phenylalanine closes a CDR3 of 14 amino acids. Of the read, only the CDR3 DNA is kept; its 42 bases are in frame from base 1. Comments on this clonotype: The antigen it binds to is not known. No much larger clone exists at a distance of one base, and base qualities are not known.

The sample comprised blood. This TCR was sampled from a man in his late teens or twenties in good health. Rearrangement joined TRBV21-1 to TRBJ2-3; the D call of TRBD1 is as the table states it, not checked on the DNA. TRBV21-1 is labeled a pseudogene. CDR3 region: CASTPDGSTDTQYF. The bases are TGTGCCAGCACCCCCGACGGGAGCACAGATACGCAGTATTTT.